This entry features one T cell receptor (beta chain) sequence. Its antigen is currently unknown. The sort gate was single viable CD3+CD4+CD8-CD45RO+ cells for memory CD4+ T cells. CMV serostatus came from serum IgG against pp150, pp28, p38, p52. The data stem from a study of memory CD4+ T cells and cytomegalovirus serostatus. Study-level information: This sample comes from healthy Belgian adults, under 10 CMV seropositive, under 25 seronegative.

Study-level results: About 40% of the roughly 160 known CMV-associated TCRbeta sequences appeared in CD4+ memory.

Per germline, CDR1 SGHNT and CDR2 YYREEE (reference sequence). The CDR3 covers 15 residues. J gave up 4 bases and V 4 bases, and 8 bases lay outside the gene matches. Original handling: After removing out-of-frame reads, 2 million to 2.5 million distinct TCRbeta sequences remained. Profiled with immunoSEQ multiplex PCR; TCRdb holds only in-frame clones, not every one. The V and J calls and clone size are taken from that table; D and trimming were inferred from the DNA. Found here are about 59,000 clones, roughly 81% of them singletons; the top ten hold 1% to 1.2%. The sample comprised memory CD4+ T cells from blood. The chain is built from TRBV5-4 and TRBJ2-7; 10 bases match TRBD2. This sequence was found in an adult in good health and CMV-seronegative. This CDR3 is CASSVSGRAAYEQYF. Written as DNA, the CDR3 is TGTGCCAGCAGCGTGAGCGGGAGGGCCGCGTACGAGCAGTACTTC.